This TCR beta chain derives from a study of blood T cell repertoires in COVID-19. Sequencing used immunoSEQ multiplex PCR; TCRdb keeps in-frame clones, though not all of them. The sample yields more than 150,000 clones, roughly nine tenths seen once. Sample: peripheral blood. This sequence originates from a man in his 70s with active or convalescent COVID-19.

The CDR3 here is CASSFRTGGHEKLFF. The CDR3, as DNA: TGTGCCAGCAGCTTCAGGACAGGGGGACATGAAAAACTGTTTTTT. The chain recombines TRBV7-2 with TRBJ1-4; 10 nucleotides line up with TRBD1. The V gene end was trimmed by 3 bases and the J gene end by 6 bases; junction bases not matched to a gene: 4. CDR1 SGHTA and CDR2 FQGNSA come from the germline V gene. The CDR3 runs 15 residues.